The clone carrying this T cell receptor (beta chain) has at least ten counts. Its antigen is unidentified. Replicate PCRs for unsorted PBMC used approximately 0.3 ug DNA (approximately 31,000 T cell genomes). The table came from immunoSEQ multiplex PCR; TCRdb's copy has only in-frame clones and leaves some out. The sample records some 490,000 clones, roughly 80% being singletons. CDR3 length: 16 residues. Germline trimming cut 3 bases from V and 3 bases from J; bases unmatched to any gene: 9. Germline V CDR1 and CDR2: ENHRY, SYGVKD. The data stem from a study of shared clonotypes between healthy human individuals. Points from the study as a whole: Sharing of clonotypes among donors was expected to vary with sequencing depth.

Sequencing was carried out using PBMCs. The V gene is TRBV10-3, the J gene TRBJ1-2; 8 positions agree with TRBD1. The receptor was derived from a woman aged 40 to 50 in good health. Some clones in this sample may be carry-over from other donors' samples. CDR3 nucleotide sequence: TGTGCCATCAGTGACAAAGTTGCGACAGGGGACTATGGCTACACCTTC. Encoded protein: CAISDKVATGDYGYTF.